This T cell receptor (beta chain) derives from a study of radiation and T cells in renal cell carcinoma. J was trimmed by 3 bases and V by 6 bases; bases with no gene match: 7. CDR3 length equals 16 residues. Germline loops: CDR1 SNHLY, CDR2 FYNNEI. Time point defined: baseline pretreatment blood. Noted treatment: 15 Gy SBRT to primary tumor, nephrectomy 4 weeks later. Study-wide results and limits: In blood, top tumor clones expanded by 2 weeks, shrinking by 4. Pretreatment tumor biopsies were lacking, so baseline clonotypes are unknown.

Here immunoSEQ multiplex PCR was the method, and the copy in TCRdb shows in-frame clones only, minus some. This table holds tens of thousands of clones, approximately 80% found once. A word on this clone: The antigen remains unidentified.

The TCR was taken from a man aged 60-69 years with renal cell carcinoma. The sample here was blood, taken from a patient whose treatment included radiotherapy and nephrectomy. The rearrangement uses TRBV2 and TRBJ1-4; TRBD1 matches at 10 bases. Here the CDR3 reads CASRLDRGSANEKLFF. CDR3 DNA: TGTGCCAGCAGGCTGGACAGGGGGTCAGCTAATGAAAAACTGTTTTTT.